The entry below describes one TCR beta chain. This specimen comes from a study of CD8 T cells in Susac syndrome. Random-hexamer reverse transcription was applied to about 0.45 to 1 ug RNA. TCRdb fed the immunoSEQ multiplex PCR reads into MiXCR, producing one record per CDR3 protein. In the table there are 65,000 to 75,000 distinct CDR3 sequences, 95% of which are singletons. Sequences were obtained from CD8+ T cells from PBMCs. The clonotype originates from a human donor in good health.

The CDR3 loop is CASRPPGGTEAFF. The DNA for the CDR3 is TGTGCCAGCAGACCACCGGGGGGCACTGAAGCTTTCTTT. This chain connects TRBV6-2 or TRBV6-3 to TRBJ1-1, with TRBD1 as a possible D gene (5 bases). CDR1 and CDR2 from the germline V gene are MNHEY and SVGEGT. CDR3 size: 13 residues. Trimming removed 6 bases at V and 4 bases at J, with 12 bases between.